This T cell receptor (beta chain) was sequenced for a study of cytomegalovirus exposure and HLA in healthy donors. Germline CDR1 SEHNR, CDR2 FQNEAQ (reference sequence). The CDR3 covers 15 residues. V was trimmed by 1 base and J by 3 bases, leaving 9 bases between them. PCR involved 60 Vbeta and 13 Jbeta primers. Produced via immunoSEQ multiplex PCR; TCRdb's table is partial and in-frame only. Of approximately 95,000 clones listed, about 81% were seen once; the top ten hold approximately 11%. The chain is built from TRBV7-9 and TRBJ1-4, with D hard to call. Sequenced input: PBMCs. The source of this sequence is a man aged 18 to 35 in good health and CMV-seropositive. The DNA for the CDR3 is TGTGCCAGCAGCTTAGTGGTGGCAGCTAATGAAAAACTGTTTTTT. It translates to CASSLVVAANEKLFF.